This section outlines one TCR beta chain sequence together with its context. This sample is part of a study of blood T cell repertoires in COVID-19. As for the study in general: PBMCs, B-cell-depleted T cells, or T cells provided the cDNA or gDNA that made up the material.

Germline CDR1 LNHDA, CDR2 SQIVND (reference sequence). The ends were cut back, 3 bases at V and 8 bases at J, with 22 bases in the middle. The CDR3 runs 16 residues. Data came from immunoSEQ multiplex PCR; TCRdb stores just in-frame clones and leaves some out. The sample consists of roughly 260,000 clones, 70% to 90% of them appearing once. This chain uses TRBV19 with TRBJ1-2; D is perhaps TRBD1 (6 bases). The source material was peripheral blood. This clonotype was sampled from a woman aged 40 to 50 who had recovered from COVID-19. For the CDR3, the DNA is TGTGCCAGTAGTATGGCAGGGGTGTTTCTGGTGGGAGGCTACACCTTC. This sequence encodes CASSMAGVFLVGGYTF.